These 14 T cell receptor beta chains share one sample of origin, sequenced in a study of shared clonotypes between healthy human individuals (dated by TCRdb to between 2020 and 2021). Library prep was done by the immunoSEQ multiplex PCR assay. Drawn from immuneACCESS, this table holds only the in-frame rearrangements with V and J called that TCRdb kept. Clones are partly lost; checked studies trace under half to an unresolved V gene and leave the rest unexplained. The sample table holds a few million clones, of which around 94% were seen once. The ten largest clones capture over 0.12% of the sample. Sequenced sample: naive CD4+ T cells sorted from blood. Read against the paper, the sample's cell subset or site label means: CD45RA+ positively selected. The receptors shown here come from a man aged 18 to 30 in good health.

Of note for this clone: Different DNA sequences within this sample yield the same CDR3. CDR3 DNA: TGCAGTGCTAGCGGGAGCAATGAGCAGTTCTTC. It specifies CSASGSNEQFF. The chain combines TRBV20-1 with TRBJ2-1; TRBD2 might be the D (6 bases). This CDR3 region has 11 residues. Germline CDR1 reads DFQATT; CDR2 reads SNEGSKA (reference sequence). Trimming left V 3 bases short and J 6 bases short, with 6 bases between.

The rearrangement joins TRBV5-1 to TRBJ1-1, with a tentative D call TRBD1 (5 bases). Trimming took 5 bases from V and 1 from J, leaving 15 bases between them. Germline assignment: CDR1 SGHRS and CDR2 YFSETQ. This CDR3 has 15 residues. CDR3 nucleotides: TGCGCCAGCAGAACAATGGGGGAGAGGAACACTGAAGCTTTCTTT. Translation gives CASRTMGERNTEAFF.

In this sample, this clone turned up a few times. In the same sample, other DNA sequences code for this CDR3. J is TRBJ1-1 and V is TRBV28; D might be TRBD1 (6 bases). V was pared by 7 bases and J by 5 bases, with 11 bases between. Looked up from germline, CDR1 is MDHEN and CDR2 is SYDVKM. This CDR3 contains 12 residues. CDR3 amino acids: CASTSGVTEAFF. DNA for the CDR3: TGTGCCAGCACCTCAGGGGTTACTGAAGCTTTCTTT.

The chain uses TRBV6-5 and TRBJ1-5, with a weak D call TRBD1 (5 bases). The CDR3 is 13 amino acids. Germline assignment: CDR1 MNHEY and CDR2 SVGAGI. Trimming shortened V by 0 bases and J by 6 bases, and 6 bases separated the two germline ends. As DNA, the CDR3 is TGTGCCAGCAGTTACTCGGGGGTTCAGCCCCAGCATTTT. Translation gives CASSYSGVQPQHF.

J is TRBJ2-7 and V is TRBV6-5; 7 nucleotides agree with TRBD1. V dropped 4 bases and J dropped 2; count of bases not matched to a gene: 5. CDR1 and CDR2 (germline): MNHEY, SVGAGI. The CDR3 covers 14 residues. CDR3 loop: CASSFTGEAYEQYF. The CDR3 nucleotides are TGTGCCAGCAGTTTTACAGGGGAAGCCTACGAGCAGTACTTC.

This sequence joins TRBV25-1 and TRBJ1-1; possibly TRBD1 for D (5 bases). Germline V CDR1 and CDR2: MGHDK, SYGVNS. V lost 3 bases to trimming and J lost 10 bases, with 15 bases between them. This CDR3 is 13 amino acids long. In DNA form, the CDR3 reads TGTGCCAGCAGTGAGGTGGGGGGGGTTGGAGCTTTCTTT. The encoded protein is CASSEVGGVGAFF.

The CDR3 bases are TGTGCCACCGTAACTCCCCTTAACACTGAAGCTTTCTTT. It is translated as CATVTPLNTEAFF. This chain links TRBV28 with TRBJ1-1, with D uncertain. The CDR3 loop spans 13 amino acids. The V gene's germline CDR1 is MDHEN and CDR2 SYDVKM. V lost 10 bases and J lost 2, with 14 bases in between. Together with reference TRBV28 and TRBJ1-1, the CDR3 gives the full variable domain: DVKVTQSSRYLVKRTGEKVFLECVQDMDHENMFWYRQDPGLGLRLIYFSYDVKMKEKGDIPEGYSVSREKKERFSLILESASTNQTSMYLCATVTPLNTEAFFGQGTRLTVV.

The chain has TRBV11-2 and TRBJ1-6; D remains unclear. V was trimmed by 6 bases and J by 9 bases, leaving 9 bases between them. The CDR3 extends over 12 amino acids. Germline loops: CDR1 SGHAT, CDR2 FQNNGV. CDR3 amino acids: CASSPASSPLHF. The CDR3 DNA reads as TGTGCCAGCAGTCCGGCGTCTTCACCCCTCCACTTT. The whole variable domain, remainder taken from reference TRBV11-2 and TRBJ1-6, is EAGVAQSPRYKIIEKRQSVAFWCNPISGHATLYWYQQILGQGPKLLIQFQNNGVVDDSQLPKDRFSAERLKGVDSTLKIQPAKLEDSAVYLCASSPASSPLHFGNGTRLTVT.

The J gene is TRBJ2-1, the V gene TRBV4-1, with D maybe TRBD2 (7 bases). Trimming took 0 bases from V and 3 from J, leaving 12 bases between them. The CDR3 contains 16 residues. Germline assignment: CDR1 MGHRA and CDR2 YSYEKL. Here the CDR3 reads CASSQDAGALYNEQFF. The CDR3, as DNA: TGCGCCAGCAGCCAAGATGCGGGGGCCCTCTACAATGAGCAGTTCTTC.

This clone showed up just once. The V call is TRBV27, the J call TRBJ1-4; D might be TRBD1 (6 bases). From germline, CDR1 is MNHEY and CDR2 SMNVEV (reference sequence). The length of the CDR3 is 16 residues. The V end lost 2 bases, the J end lost 0 bases, and 10 bases lay between the germline ends. CDR3 residues: CASSLGQPATNEKLFF. The CDR3 bases are TGTGCCAGCAGTTTAGGACAGCCTGCAACTAATGAAAAACTGTTTTTT. Supplemented by reference TRBV27 and TRBJ1-4, the full variable domain reads EAQVTQNPRYLITVTGKKLTVTCSQNMNHEYMSWYRQDPGLGLRQIYYSMNVEVTDKGDVPEGYKVSRKEKRNFPLILESPSPNQTSLYFCASSLGQPATNEKLFFGSGTQLSVL.

The rearrangement links TRBV19 to TRBJ2-3, with 9 nucleotides matching TRBD1. Trimming cost V 4 bases and J 2 bases; bases outside gene matches: 7. The CDR3 totals 16 residues. Germline V CDR1 and CDR2: LNHDA, SQIVND (reference sequence). The CDR3 loop is CASSTGQGIITDTQYF. The CDR3 DNA follows: TGTGCCAGTAGTACGGGACAGGGCATTATCACAGATACGCAGTATTTT.

The V and J genes are TRBV15 and TRBJ2-7; TRBD2 is a possible D gene (6 bases). The CDR3 is 15 residues long. Germline lookup yields CDR1 LNHNV and CDR2 YYDKDF (reference sequence). V lost 0 bases, J lost 6 bases, and 15 bases lay in between. CDR3 protein: CATSRDFGGSGEQYF. The DNA of the CDR3 is TGTGCCACCAGCAGAGATTTCGGGGGTTCGGGCGAGCAGTACTTC.

This chain links TRBV30 with TRBJ2-7; 7 bases line up with TRBD1. Germline V gene sequence: CDR1 GTSNPN, CDR2 SVGIG (reference sequence). J was trimmed by 3 bases and V by 4 bases; bases with no gene match: 3. The CDR3 extends over 12 amino acids. CDR3 sequence: CAWIRDSYEQYF. The CDR3 DNA sequence: TGTGCCTGGATAAGGGACAGCTACGAGCAGTACTTC.

To note about this clone: The sample has other DNA sequences that encode this CDR3 too. This chain uses TRBV7-2 with TRBJ2-1; D is unresolved. V lost 2 bases to trimming and J lost 8 bases, with 10 bases between them. Germline lookup yields CDR1 SGHTA and CDR2 FQGNSA. This CDR3 has 13 amino acids. The chain's CDR3 is CASSLRRGDEQFF. CDR3 in DNA: TGTGCCAGCAGCTTACGAAGAGGTGATGAGCAGTTCTTC.